This TCR beta chain was sequenced for a study of T cell changes during pregnancy in multiple sclerosis. Only one count was recorded for this clone. There are 14 residues in the CDR3. Trimming shortened V by 4 bases and J by 6 bases, and 14 bases separated the two germline ends. In germline, CDR1 is SEHNR, CDR2 FQNEAQ (reference sequence). Profiling relied on immunoSEQ multiplex PCR, and the TCRdb table lists in-frame clones only, not all of them. The sample records around 95,000 clones, nearly 95% being singletons. Material: peripheral blood, obtained after pregnancy. The TCR comes from a female donor in good health, enrolled as a control in a pregnancy study. The chain combines TRBV7-9 with TRBJ2-3; D is ambiguous. CDR3 nucleotides: TGTGCCAGCAGCTCCCGGTTCGCCCCTGATACGCAGTATTTT. Encoded protein: CASSSRFAPDTQYF.